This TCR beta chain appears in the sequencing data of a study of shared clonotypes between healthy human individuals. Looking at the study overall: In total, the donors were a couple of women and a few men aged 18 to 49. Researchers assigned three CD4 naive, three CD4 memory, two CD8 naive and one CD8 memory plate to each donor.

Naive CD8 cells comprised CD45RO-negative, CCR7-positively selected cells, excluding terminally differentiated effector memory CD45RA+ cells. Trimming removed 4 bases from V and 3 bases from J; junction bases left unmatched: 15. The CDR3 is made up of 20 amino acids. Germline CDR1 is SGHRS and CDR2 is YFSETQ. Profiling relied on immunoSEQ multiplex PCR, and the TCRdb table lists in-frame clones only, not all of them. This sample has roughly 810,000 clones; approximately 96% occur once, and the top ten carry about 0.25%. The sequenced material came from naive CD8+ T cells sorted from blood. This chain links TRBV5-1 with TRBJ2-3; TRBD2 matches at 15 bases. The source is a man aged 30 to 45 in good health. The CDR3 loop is CASSKYGLAGGPSSTDTQYF. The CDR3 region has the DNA TGCGCCAGCAGCAAGTATGGACTAGCGGGAGGGCCGAGTAGTACAGATACGCAGTATTTT.